A selection of T cell receptor beta chains follows, all from one sample in a study of blood T cells in healthy people across ages. Each CDR3 protein gets one entry after TCRdb re-called the 5' RACE reads with MiXCR. The repertoire consists of 760,000 or so distinct CDR3 sequences, with 25% occurring once and the leading ten covering under 10%. Separately, the same data were catalogued under a study of T cells of mothers and their children.

The sample was blood. These receptors were taken from a boy aged 10-17 years in good health. Each CDR3 is given with its conserved first and last residue. Each record gives: V gene, CDR3 protein.

V gene: TRBV11-3
CDR3 protein: CASSLWTSGGADTQYF

V gene: TRBV15
CDR3 protein: CATSRDLSPGLANNIQYF

V gene: TRBV7-9
CDR3 protein: CASIKGSQETQYF

V gene: TRBV12-3/TRBV12-4
CDR3 protein: CASSLGGVNTGGLFF

V gene: TRBV9
CDR3 protein: CASSVVPGRDNEQFF

V gene: TRBV5-1
CDR3 protein: CASSLGLLAGGYNEQFF

V gene: TRBV7-8
CDR3 protein: CASRQNPGGAQETQYF

V gene: TRBV27
CDR3 protein: CASRTGLAGGNNEQFF

V gene: TRBV24-1
CDR3 protein: CATTRGAGYNEQFF

V gene: TRBV12-3/TRBV12-4
CDR3 protein: CASRYEGHADYNEQLF

V gene: TRBV29-1
CDR3 protein: CSARVDEKLFF

V gene: TRBV20-1
CDR3 protein: CSAIQRQVFSYEQYF

V gene: TRBV12-3/TRBV12-4
CDR3 protein: CASSSGTSNEQYF

V gene: TRBV3-1
CDR3 protein: CASSPGPSTGLAEQYF

V gene: TRBV7-2
CDR3 protein: CASSLASGGPWQETQYF

V gene: TRBV29-1
CDR3 protein: CSVGPGQGVPYEQYF

V gene: TRBV5-1
CDR3 protein: CASSRDGTVQQETQYF

V gene: TRBV3-1
CDR3 protein: CASSQDWRVRADTQYF

V gene: TRBV20-1
CDR3 protein: CSARAGGHATNEKLFF

V gene: TRBV29-1
CDR3 protein: CSVGGGALGELFF

V gene: TRBV27
CDR3 protein: CASSGGTSGLQETQYF

V gene: TRBV5-1
CDR3 protein: CASSLSGRWNEQFF

V gene: TRBV7-6
CDR3 protein: CASSLDSQGQGMNTEAFF

V gene: TRBV3-1
CDR3 protein: CASSRASSPAGANVLTF

V gene: TRBV15
CDR3 protein: CATEGLVGGTQYF

V gene: TRBV7-9
CDR3 protein: CASSLASTSVSTDTQYF

V gene: TRBV3-1
CDR3 protein: CASSQDPGGVYEQYF

V gene: TRBV10-2
CDR3 protein: CASSGGGTGEQVGYGYTF

V gene: TRBV18
CDR3 protein: CASSPSRFASGRLFSYEQYF

V gene: TRBV27
CDR3 protein: CASSLLGPGTYEQYF

V gene: TRBV6-6
CDR3 protein: CASSYSFPGSEKLFF

V gene: TRBV4-1
CDR3 protein: CASSQEGGRALETQYF

V gene: TRBV6-5
CDR3 protein: CASSSHRPGTGIATQYF

V gene: TRBV28
CDR3 protein: CASSPPGQADQETQYF

V gene: TRBV11-2
CDR3 protein: CASSGLGDAYEQYF

V gene: TRBV29-1
CDR3 protein: CSANGLAGDSSTDTQYF

V gene: TRBV18
CDR3 protein: CASSPVERERVYEQYF

V gene: TRBV5-1
CDR3 protein: CASSATSETQYF

V gene: TRBV6-1
CDR3 protein: CASIEYGWQETQYF

V gene: TRBV14
CDR3 protein: CASSQDIRGGDGYTF

V gene: TRBV2
CDR3 protein: CASSGDGGNTIYF

V gene: TRBV5-1
CDR3 protein: CASRSTSGGIQYF

V gene: TRBV25-1
CDR3 protein: CANSEYKGASYEQYF

V gene: TRBV10-3
CDR3 protein: CAISESAGRGSYEQYF

V gene: TRBV12-3/TRBV12-4
CDR3 protein: CASSGTSKNIQYF

V gene: TRBV7-9
CDR3 protein: CASSRTSEREAQETQYF

V gene: TRBV4-3
CDR3 protein: CASSQGSSRGNEQFF

V gene: TRBV6-6
CDR3 protein: CASSSLDRSTDTQYF

V gene: TRBV27
CDR3 protein: CASSFGAGYEQYF

V gene: TRBV27
CDR3 protein: CASSSTGGGDNEQFF

V gene: TRBV12-3/TRBV12-4
CDR3 protein: CASSTGVNSGNTIYF

V gene: TRBV28
CDR3 protein: CASSSGGRAYEQYF

V gene: TRBV12-3/TRBV12-4
CDR3 protein: CASSLGLLGTGYNEQFF

V gene: TRBV7-9
CDR3 protein: CASSLPRTYGGDTQYF

V gene: TRBV20-1
CDR3 protein: CSARDLQMNTEAFF

V gene: TRBV6-5
CDR3 protein: CASSYGAALHSDTQYF

V gene: TRBV6-5
CDR3 protein: CASSPGPGRQSQHF

V gene: TRBV7-3
CDR3 protein: CASSPDGNIQYF

V gene: TRBV4-1
CDR3 protein: CASSQVESTDTQYF